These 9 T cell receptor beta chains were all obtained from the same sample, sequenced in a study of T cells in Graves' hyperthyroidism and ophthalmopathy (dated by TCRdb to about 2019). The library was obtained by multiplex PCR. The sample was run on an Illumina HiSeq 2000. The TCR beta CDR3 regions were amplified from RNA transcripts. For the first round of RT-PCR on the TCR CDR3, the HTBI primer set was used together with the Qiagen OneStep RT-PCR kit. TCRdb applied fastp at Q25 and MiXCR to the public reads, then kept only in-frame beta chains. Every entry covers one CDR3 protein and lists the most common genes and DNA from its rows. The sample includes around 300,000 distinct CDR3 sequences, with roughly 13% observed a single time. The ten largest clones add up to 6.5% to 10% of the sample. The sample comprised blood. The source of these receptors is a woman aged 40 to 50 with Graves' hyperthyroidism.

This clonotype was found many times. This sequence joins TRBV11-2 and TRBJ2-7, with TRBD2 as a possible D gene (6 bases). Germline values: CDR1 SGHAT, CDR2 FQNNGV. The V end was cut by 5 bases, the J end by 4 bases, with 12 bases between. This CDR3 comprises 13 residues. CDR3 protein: CASSAGTRYEQYF. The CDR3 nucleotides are TGTGCCAGCAGCGCAGGGACTCGGTACGAGCAGTACTTC.

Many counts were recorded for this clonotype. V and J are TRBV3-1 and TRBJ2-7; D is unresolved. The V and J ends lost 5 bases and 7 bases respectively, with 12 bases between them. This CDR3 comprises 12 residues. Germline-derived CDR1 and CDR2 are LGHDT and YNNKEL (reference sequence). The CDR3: CASSLRAREQYF. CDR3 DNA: TGTGCCAGCAGCTTACGAGCGAGGGAGCAGTACTTC.

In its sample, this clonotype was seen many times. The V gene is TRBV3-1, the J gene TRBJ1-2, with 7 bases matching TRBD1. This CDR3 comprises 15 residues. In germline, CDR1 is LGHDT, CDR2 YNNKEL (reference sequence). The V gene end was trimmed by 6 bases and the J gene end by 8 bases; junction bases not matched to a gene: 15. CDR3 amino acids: CASRGWTGPSRGYTF. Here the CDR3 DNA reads TGTGCCAGCAGAGGTTGGACAGGACCGTCGCGCGGCTACACCTTC.

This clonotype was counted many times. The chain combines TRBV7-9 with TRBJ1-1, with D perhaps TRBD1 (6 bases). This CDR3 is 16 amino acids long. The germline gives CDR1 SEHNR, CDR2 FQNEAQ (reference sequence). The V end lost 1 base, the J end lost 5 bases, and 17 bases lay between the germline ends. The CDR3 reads CASSLEYRVGRTEAFF. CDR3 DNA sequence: TGTGCCAGCAGCTTAGAGTACAGGGTAGGTAGAACTGAAGCTTTCTTT.

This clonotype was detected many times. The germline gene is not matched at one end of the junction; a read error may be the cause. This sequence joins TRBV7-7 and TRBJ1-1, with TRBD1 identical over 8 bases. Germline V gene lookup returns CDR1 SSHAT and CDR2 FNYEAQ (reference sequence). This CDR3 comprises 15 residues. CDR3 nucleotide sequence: TGTGCTAGCAGCCAATACTCAGGGGGCGAGGCTGAAGCTTTCTTT. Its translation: CASSQYSGGEAEAFF.

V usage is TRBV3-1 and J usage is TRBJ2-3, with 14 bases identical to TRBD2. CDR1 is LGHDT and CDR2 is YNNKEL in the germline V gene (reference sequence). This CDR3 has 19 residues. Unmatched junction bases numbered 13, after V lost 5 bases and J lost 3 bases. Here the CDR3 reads CASSGGLAGASRSTDTQYF. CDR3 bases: TGTGCCAGCAGCGGGGGACTAGCGGGAGCATCCCGAAGTACAGATACGCAGTATTTT.

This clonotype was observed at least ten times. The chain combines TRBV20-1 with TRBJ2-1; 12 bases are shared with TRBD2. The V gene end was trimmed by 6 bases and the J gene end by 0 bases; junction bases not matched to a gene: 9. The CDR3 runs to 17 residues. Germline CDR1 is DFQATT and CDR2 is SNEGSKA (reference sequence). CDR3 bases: TGCAGTGCCACACCGGGACTAGCGGGTCCCTCCTACAATGAGCAGTTCTTC. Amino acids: CSATPGLAGPSYNEQFF.

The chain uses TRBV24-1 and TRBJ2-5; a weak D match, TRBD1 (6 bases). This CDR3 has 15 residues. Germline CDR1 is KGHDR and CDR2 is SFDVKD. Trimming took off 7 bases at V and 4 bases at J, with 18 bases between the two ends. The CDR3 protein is CATSYGTPGRETQYF. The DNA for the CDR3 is TGTGCCACCAGCTACGGGACACCGGGACGAGAGACCCAGTACTTC.

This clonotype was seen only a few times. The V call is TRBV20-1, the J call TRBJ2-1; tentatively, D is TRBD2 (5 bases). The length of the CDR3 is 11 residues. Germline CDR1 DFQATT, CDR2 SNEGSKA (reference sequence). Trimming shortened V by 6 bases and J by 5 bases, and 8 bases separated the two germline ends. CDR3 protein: CSAGLDNEQFF. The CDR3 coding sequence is TGCAGTGCCGGACTTGACAATGAGCAGTTCTTC.